This TCR beta chain came from a study of T cell responses to AZD1222 COVID-19 vaccine. Study-wide context: Researchers grouped second doses given at about 4 or about 12 weeks into one pool.

Study results and caveats: Clonal diversity was possibly underestimated, and the donors were mostly white British, with more females. Baseline testing showed seropositivity in only five to seven AZD1222 recipients.

Data came from immunoSEQ multiplex PCR; TCRdb stores just in-frame clones and leaves some out. This repertoire shows 35,000 to 45,000 clones, over 70% found once; its top ten account for around 3.9%. Details on this clone: Antigen unknown.

The CDR3 loop spans 14 amino acids. Trimming cost V 4 bases and J 4 bases, with 10 bases left between them. The V gene's germline CDR1 is SNHLY and CDR2 FYNNEI. This TCR came from an adult in good health. The sample consisted of peripheral blood, taken on day 0 of AZD1222 vaccination. The chain carries TRBV2 and TRBJ1-4; D uncertain. This CDR3 reads CASSGQPLNEKLFF. The CDR3 nucleotides are TGTGCCAGCAGTGGTCAGCCACTTAATGAAAAACTGTTTTTT.